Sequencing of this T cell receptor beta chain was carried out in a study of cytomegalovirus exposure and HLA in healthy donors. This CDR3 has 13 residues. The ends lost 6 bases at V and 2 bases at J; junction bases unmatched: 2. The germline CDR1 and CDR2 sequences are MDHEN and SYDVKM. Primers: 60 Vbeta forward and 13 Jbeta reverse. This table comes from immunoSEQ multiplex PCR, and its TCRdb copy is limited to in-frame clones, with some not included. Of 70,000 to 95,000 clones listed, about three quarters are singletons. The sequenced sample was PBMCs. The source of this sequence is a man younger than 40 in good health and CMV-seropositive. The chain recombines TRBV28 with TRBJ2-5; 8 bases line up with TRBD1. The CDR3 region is CASRTGGQETQYF. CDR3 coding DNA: TGTGCCAGCAGAACAGGGGGGCAAGAGACCCAGTACTTC.